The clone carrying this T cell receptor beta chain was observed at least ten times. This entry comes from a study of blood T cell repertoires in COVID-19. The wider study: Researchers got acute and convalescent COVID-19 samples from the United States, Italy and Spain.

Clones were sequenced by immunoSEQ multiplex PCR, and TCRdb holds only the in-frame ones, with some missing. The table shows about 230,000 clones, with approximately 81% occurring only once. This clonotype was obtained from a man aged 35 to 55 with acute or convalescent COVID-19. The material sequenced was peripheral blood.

The CDR3: CASSQNNDEQFF. CDR3 bases: TGCGCCAGCAGCCAAAACAACGATGAGCAGTTCTTC. The rearrangement joins TRBV4-1 to TRBJ2-1, with D unresolved. Trimming pared 2 bases from V and 8 bases from J, leaving 7 bases between. Germline CDR1 and CDR2: MGHRA and YSYEKL. The length of the CDR3 is 12 residues.